The next 26 T cell receptor beta chains were all read from a single sample in a study of CD8 T cell repertoires and HIV-1 epitope variants. Using immunoSEQ multiplex PCR, the repertoire was profiled, and TCRdb retains in-frame clones only, with some absent. Of roughly 4,000 clones listed, roughly 72% are singletons. No antigen has been identified for these receptors. The material sequenced was cultured CD8+ T cells derived from PBMCs. These receptors all stem from a male donor with HIV.

This rearrangement joins TRBV18 to TRBJ2-7; D unresolved. The CDR3 runs to 13 residues. Deletions cut 0 bases from V and 5 bases from J, with 8 bases between. Per the germline V gene, CDR1 is KGHSH and CDR2 is LQKENI. CDR3 sequence reads: CASSPPLGDEQYF. In DNA, the CDR3 is TGTGCCAGCTCACCACCTCTTGGGGACGAGCAGTACTTC.

This clone was seen just once. V gene TRBV29-1 combines with J gene TRBJ1-1; 8 positions match TRBD1. The CDR3 runs to 17 residues. The V gene's germline CDR1 is SQVTM and CDR2 ANQGSEA. Unmatched junction bases numbered 13, after V lost 3 bases and J lost 1 base. The CDR3: CSVDAPGQGGWNTEAFF. The CDR3 DNA reads as TGCAGCGTTGACGCCCCTGGACAGGGAGGATGGAACACTGAAGCTTTCTTT. Supplemented by reference TRBV29-1 and TRBJ1-1, the full variable domain reads SAVISQKPSRDICQRGTSLTIQCQVDSQVTMMFWYRQQPGQSLTLIATANQGSEATYESGFVIDKFPISRPNLTFSTLTVSNMSPEDSSIYLCSVDAPGQGGWNTEAFFGQGTRLTVV.

This clone appeared a few times. V usage is TRBV7-6 and J usage is TRBJ1-4; D is possibly TRBD1 (5 bases). The CDR3 contains 16 residues. Trimming took off 5 bases at V and 5 bases at J, with 18 bases between the two ends. Germline-derived CDR1 and CDR2 are SGHVS and FNYEAQ. CDR3 in DNA: TGTGCCAGCAGCCTCTCTGATTGGGGCATCAATGAAAAACTGTTTTTT. Its translation: CASSLSDWGINEKLFF.

In its sample, this clone was seen once. The V and J genes are TRBV7-9 and TRBJ2-7; 7 nucleotides match TRBD1. Trimming took 5 bases from V and 2 from J; bases not matched to a gene: 12. The CDR3 is made up of 16 amino acids. In germline, CDR1 is SEHNR, CDR2 FQNEAQ (reference sequence). The CDR3: CASSQDLEQGTYEQYF. CDR3 nucleotide sequence: TGTGCCAGCAGCCAAGATCTAGAACAGGGGACCTACGAGCAGTACTTC. The whole variable domain, remainder taken from reference TRBV7-9 and TRBJ2-7, is DTGVSQNPRHKITKRGQNVTFRCDPISEHNRLYWYRQTLGQGPEFLTYFQNEAQLEKSRLLSDRFSAERPKGSFSTLEIQRTEQGDSAMYLCASSQDLEQGTYEQYFGPGTRLTVT.

This sequence joins TRBV27 and TRBJ2-5, with D possibly matching TRBD2 (5 bases). The germline V gene encodes CDR1 MNHEY and CDR2 SMNVEV (reference sequence). Trimming left V 6 bases short and J 2 bases short, with 16 bases between. CDR3 length: 15 residues. CDR3 region: CASSSAGIDQETQYF. The DNA of the CDR3 is TGTGCCAGCAGCTCCGCCGGGATAGATCAAGAGACCCAGTACTTC.

This chain uses TRBV28 with TRBJ1-3; TRBD1 matches at 8 bases. V trimming: 3 bases; J trimming: 1 base; junction bases outside the gene matches: 14. This CDR3 contains 19 residues. Looked up from germline, CDR1 is MDHEN and CDR2 is SYDVKM. The CDR3 coding sequence is TGTGCCAGCAGTTTTTACGTTTTCCCGGGACAGGAATCTGGAAACACCATATATTTT. Its translation: CASSFYVFPGQESGNTIYF. The entire variable domain, with the rest obtained from reference TRBV28 and TRBJ1-3, is as follows: DVKVTQSSRYLVKRTGEKVFLECVQDMDHENMFWYRQDPGLGLRLIYFSYDVKMKEKGDIPEGYSVSREKKERFSLILESASTNQTSMYLCASSFYVFPGQESGNTIYFGEGSWLTVV.

This chain connects TRBV9 to TRBJ1-1, with D possibly TRBD1 on 5 matching bases. This CDR3 is built from 14 residues. The germline CDR1 and CDR2 sequences are SGDLS and YYNGEE. The germline V and J ends were trimmed by 2 bases and 7 bases, with 15 bases remaining between them. This CDR3 reads CASSVGSPGGEAFF. The CDR3 nucleotides read TGTGCCAGCAGCGTGGGTAGCCCGGGGGGTGAAGCTTTCTTT.

The rearrangement links TRBV11-2 to TRBJ2-3; D is uncertain. The CDR3 contains 16 residues. Germline assignment: CDR1 SGHAT and CDR2 FQNNGV. The germline V and J ends were trimmed by 0 bases and 2 bases, with 12 bases remaining between them. The CDR3 DNA reads as TGTGCCAGCAGCTTAGATCCCGACTTTCCCACAGATACGCAGTATTTT. Translation: CASSLDPDFPTDTQYF.

V usage is TRBV4-1 and J usage is TRBJ1-1; unclear D gene. CDR3 length: 14 residues. In germline, CDR1 is MGHRA, CDR2 YSYEKL. The V gene lost 4 bases and the J gene lost 6 bases, with 15 bases spanning the gap. CDR3 residues: CASSREEAVSEAFF. CDR3 bases: TGCGCCAGCAGCCGTGAGGAGGCCGTCTCTGAAGCTTTCTTT.

The CDR3 region is CASSTAGSSYEQYF. In DNA form, the CDR3 reads TGTGCCAGCAGCACGGCCGGAAGCTCCTACGAGCAGTACTTC. The chain couples TRBV5-6 to TRBJ2-7, with unresolved D. CDR3 length: 14 residues. Trimming cost V 4 bases and J 0 bases, with 11 bases left between them. Per germline, CDR1 SGHDT and CDR2 YYEEEE.

The rearrangement links TRBV19 to TRBJ2-1; D unresolved. Looked up from germline, CDR1 is LNHDA and CDR2 is SQIVND (reference sequence). The V end lost 1 base, the J end lost 0 bases, and 7 bases lay between the germline ends. The CDR3 has 15 residues. In nucleotides, the CDR3 is TGTGCCAGTAGTATAGGACCGAGCTCCTACAATGAGCAGTTCTTC. Translating it yields CASSIGPSSYNEQFF.

This chain joins TRBV28 and TRBJ1-5, with D perhaps TRBD1 (5 bases). The CDR3 extends over 14 amino acids. Between the trimmed V and J ends, which lost 2 bases and 5 bases, there was a span of 10 bases. Germline values: CDR1 MDHEN, CDR2 SYDVKM. This chain's CDR3 is CASSLEQAYQPQHF. The CDR3 region has the DNA TGTGCCAGCAGTTTAGAACAGGCATATCAGCCCCAGCATTTT.

The chain carries TRBV7-9 and TRBJ2-7, with a weak D call TRBD2 (6 bases). V was pared by 2 bases and J by 2 bases, with 16 bases between. Germline CDR1 and CDR2: SEHNR and FQNEAQ (reference sequence). The CDR3 contains 16 residues. CDR3 sequence: CASSLTSGTFAYEQYF. DNA for the CDR3: TGTGCCAGCAGCTTAACCTCAGGGACTTTCGCCTACGAGCAGTACTTC.

The chain uses TRBV27 and TRBJ2-7, with D perhaps being TRBD1 or TRBD2 (5 bases each). The CDR3 has 13 residues. Trimming left V 2 bases short and J 3 bases short, with 8 bases between. Germline V gene sequence: CDR1 MNHEY, CDR2 SMNVEV (reference sequence). CDR3 bases: TGTGCCAGCAGTTTACGGGGCAGCTACGAGCAGTACTTC. This sequence encodes CASSLRGSYEQYF.

The CDR3 DNA follows: TGCGCCAGCAGCTTGGAAGGGCACGAGCAGTACTTC. It encodes CASSLEGHEQYF. The rearrangement joins TRBV5-1 to TRBJ2-7; no reliable D call. V lost 0 bases and J 5 bases, leaving 6 bases between the germline ends. This CDR3 is 12 amino acids long. Per germline, CDR1 SGHRS and CDR2 YFSETQ.

This clone has more than one count but fewer than ten. The genes are TRBV10-2 and TRBJ2-7, with TRBD2 matching over 14 bases. Germline CDR1 WSHSY, CDR2 SAAADI. The CDR3 has 19 residues. V shed 6 bases, J shed 0 bases, and the junction held 13 bases outside the gene matches. The CDR3 spells CASSAPPGTSGRSSYEQYF. The CDR3 DNA is TGCGCCAGCAGCGCCCCCCCCGGGACTAGCGGGAGAAGCTCCTACGAGCAGTACTTC.

The V and J genes are TRBV19 and TRBJ1-6; D is unresolved. The V and J ends lost 3 bases and 9 bases respectively, with 6 bases between them. The CDR3 has 12 residues. The germline V gene encodes CDR1 LNHDA and CDR2 SQIVND (reference sequence). The CDR3 coding sequence is TGTGCCAGTAGTATGGGCCCTTCACCCCTCCACTTT. Amino acids: CASSMGPSPLHF.

The chain carries TRBV19 and TRBJ1-5; D not certain. CDR1 is LNHDA and CDR2 is SQIVND in the germline V gene (reference sequence). Trimming took 7 bases from V and 2 from J, leaving 12 bases between them. The CDR3 is 14 amino acids. Written as DNA, the CDR3 is TGTGCCAGTACTATTTTTAATGGCAATCAGCCCCAGCATTTT. It translates to CASTIFNGNQPQHF.

The rearrangement links TRBV5-6 to TRBJ2-1; 11 bases are shared with TRBD2. CDR3 size: 14 residues. The V and J ends lost 6 bases and 6 bases, in that order; junction bases with no gene match: 5. The germline gives CDR1 SGHDT, CDR2 YYEEEE. The CDR3: CASTYSGGANEQFF. The CDR3 coding sequence is TGTGCCAGCACCTATAGCGGGGGGGCCAATGAGCAGTTCTTC.

Notes on this clone: At one of its ends the junction is not consistent with the germline gene, which may arise from a read error. This chain joins TRBV7-9 and TRBJ1-2, with D unresolved. This CDR3 has 16 amino acids. Germline V gene sequence: CDR1 SEHNR, CDR2 FQNEAQ (reference sequence). The CDR3 protein is CASSQDPVELDYGYTF. CDR3 DNA sequence: TGCGCCAGCAGCCAAGATCCCGTCGAACTCGACTATGGCTACACCTTC. The variable domain in full, with the rest retrieved from reference TRBV7-9 and TRBJ1-2, is DTGVSQNPRHKITKRGQNVTFRCDPISEHNRLYWYRQTLGQGPEFLTYFQNEAQLEKSRLLSDRFSAERPKGSFSTLEIQRTEQGDSAMYLCASSQDPVELDYGYTFGSGTRLTVV.

The V call is TRBV9, the J call TRBJ1-5; D unresolved. Germline loops: CDR1 SGDLS, CDR2 YYNGEE. V was pared by 1 base and J by 5 bases, with 7 bases between. This CDR3 spans 13 amino acids. CDR3 bases: TGTGCCAGCAGCGTATCCGGAGATCAGCCCCAGCATTTT. It encodes CASSVSGDQPQHF.

The chain recombines TRBV19 with TRBJ2-7; 8 positions agree with TRBD2. Unmatched junction bases numbered 8, after V lost 7 bases and J lost 3 bases. The CDR3 totals 14 residues. CDR1 and CDR2 from the germline V gene are LNHDA and SQIVND (reference sequence). The CDR3 DNA reads TGTGCCAGTACCCCGACTAGCGCCGGCTACGAGCAGTACTTC. This sequence encodes CASTPTSAGYEQYF.

The V gene is TRBV10-3, the J gene TRBJ1-1; 7 bases map to TRBD1. CDR1 is ENHRY and CDR2 is SYGVKD in the germline V gene. The CDR3 has 15 residues. The J segment lost 6 bases and the V segment lost 9 bases, leaving 16 bases of the junction unmatched. The CDR3 coding sequence is TGTGCCATGACTTCCGGGACAGCGAGATTCGCTGAAGCTTTCTTT. Its translation is CAMTSGTARFAEAFF.

V gene TRBV9 combines with J gene TRBJ2-7; D perhaps matches TRBD2 (5 bases). Trimming took 3 bases from V and 3 from J, leaving 16 bases between them. The CDR3 sequence is 15 residues long. Germline-derived CDR1 and CDR2 are SGDLS and YYNGEE. The CDR3 loop is CASSDDYLGNYEQYF. In DNA, the CDR3 is TGTGCCAGCAGCGACGACTACCTTGGGAACTACGAGCAGTACTTC.

V gene TRBV19 combines with J gene TRBJ2-7, with TRBD2 matching 10 bases. The trim removed 3 bases at V and 4 bases at J, leaving 9 bases unmatched. The CDR3 is 16 residues long. CDR1 and CDR2 from the germline V gene are LNHDA and SQIVND (reference sequence). CDR3 loop: CASSIDLTSGVYEQYF. DNA for the CDR3: TGTGCCAGTAGTATCGACTTAACTAGCGGGGTATACGAGCAGTACTTC.

The chain couples TRBV4-2 to TRBJ2-5; D is perhaps TRBD2 (5 bases). The CDR3 sequence is 14 residues long. The germline V gene encodes CDR1 LGHNA and CDR2 YNFKEQ. The V gene lost 1 base and the J gene lost 2 bases, with 8 bases spanning the gap. CDR3 nucleotide sequence: TGTGCCAGCAGCCAAGCGGAGGATCAAGAGACCCAGTACTTC. It yields the protein CASSQAEDQETQYF.